Below are 21 T cell receptor beta chains sequenced from a single sample in a study of blood T cell repertoires in COVID-19. The data were produced by immunoSEQ multiplex PCR, yet TCRdb's version contains in-frame clones alone and is incomplete. The sample shows about 350,000 clones, more than 70% of them seen only once. Sequencing was done on a sample of peripheral blood. All receptors come from an older woman with COVID-19, enrolled during active disease.

CDR3 amino acids: CASALAGKSYGYTF. The CDR3 DNA reads TGTGCCAGCGCCCTGGCGGGAAAGTCCTATGGCTACACCTTC. The V gene is TRBV6-5, the J gene TRBJ1-2; D remains unclear. The CDR3 totals 14 residues. Trimming removed 8 bases at V and 4 bases at J, with 17 bases between. Germline assignment: CDR1 MNHEY and CDR2 SVGAGI.

The chain carries TRBV28 and TRBJ1-2; D not certain. This CDR3 has 12 residues. CDR1 is MDHEN, CDR2 SYDVKM, per germline. V lost 7 bases and J 8 bases, leaving 14 bases between the germline ends. CDR3 DNA sequence: TGTGCCAGCAAGAGGCTTTCGTGGGGCTACACCTTC. Its protein is CASKRLSWGYTF.

This clone was seen a handful of times. The chain has TRBV2 and TRBJ1-2; a weak D match, TRBD1 (6 bases). Trimming pared 11 bases from V and 1 base from J, leaving 14 bases between. The CDR3 runs 13 residues. Germline CDR1 SNHLY, CDR2 FYNNEI. The CDR3 region is CAWGGGSNYGYTF. Here the CDR3 DNA reads TGTGCCTGGGGAGGGGGTAGTAACTATGGCTACACCTTC.

The sample holds one count of this clone. The chain employs TRBV21-1 and TRBJ1-2; TRBD1 is the table's D call, not checked against the DNA. TRBV21-1 is reported as a pseudogene. The CDR3 contains 16 residues. The CDR3 DNA reads as TGTGCCAGCAGCAAAGAAAGGGGGACAGGCATCCATGGCTACACCTTC. Residues: CASSKERGTGIHGYTF.

The chain recombines TRBV7-9 with TRBJ1-3; possibly TRBD1 for D (5 bases). Trimming stripped 5 bases from V and 2 bases from J, with 10 bases between. CDR3 length: 14 amino acids. CDR1 and CDR2 (germline): SEHNR, FQNEAQ (reference sequence). The CDR3 region is CASSRAGAGNTIYF. CDR3 DNA: TGTGCCAGCAGCCGTGCGGGGGCTGGAAACACCATATATTTT.

V is TRBV7-8 and J is TRBJ2-3; possible D gene TRBD2, 5 bases. Deletions cut 7 bases from V and 3 bases from J, with 14 bases between. Germline V gives CDR1 SGHVS, CDR2 FQNEAQ. CDR3 length: 14 residues. CDR3 sequence reads: CASTARGETDTQYF. The CDR3, as DNA: TGTGCCAGCACCGCCCGTGGGGAGACAGATACGCAGTATTTT.

This clone occurred a few times. The V and J genes are TRBV27 and TRBJ1-2, with 7 nucleotides matching TRBD1. Per germline, CDR1 MNHEY and CDR2 SMNVEV (reference sequence). This CDR3 comprises 14 residues. V lost 7 bases and J lost 5; bases outside the gene matches: 10. CDR3 in amino acids: CASTSTGTAYGYTF. The CDR3 coding sequence is TGTGCCAGCACCTCAACCGGGACAGCGTATGGCTACACCTTC.

The gene calls are TRBV19 and TRBJ1-5, with D tentatively TRBD1 (5 bases). Trimming left V 1 base short and J 6 bases short, with 10 bases between. Looked up from germline, CDR1 is LNHDA and CDR2 is SQIVND (reference sequence). This CDR3 has 14 amino acids. The CDR3 region has the DNA TGTGCCAGTAGTATAGCAGGGCTGAGTCAGCCCCAGCATTTT. This codes for CASSIAGLSQPQHF.

This clone was seen once. The V and J genes are TRBV11-3 and TRBJ1-6, with a possible D match to TRBD1 (5 bases). The CDR3 covers 15 residues. Trimming left V 3 bases short and J 6 bases short, with 12 bases between. The germline gives CDR1 SGHNT, CDR2 YENEEA. The CDR3 DNA follows: TGTGCCAGCAGCTTGGATGGCAGGGTTAATTCACCCCTCCACTTT. The encoded protein is CASSLDGRVNSPLHF.

The rearrangement uses TRBV6-5 and TRBJ2-5; TRBD1 aligns across 8 bases. The germline CDR1 and CDR2 sequences are MNHEY and SVGAGI. The CDR3 consists of 13 residues. Unmatched junction bases numbered 4, after V lost 6 bases and J lost 4 bases. CDR3 in DNA: TGTGCCAGCAGCGGACAGGGACGAGAGACCCAGTACTTC. Its translation is CASSGQGRETQYF.

The chain has TRBV14 and TRBJ2-7, with 9 bases matching TRBD2. This CDR3 comprises 15 residues. Germline trimming cut 4 bases from V and 4 bases from J; bases unmatched to any gene: 8. Per the germline V gene, CDR1 is SGHDN and CDR2 is FVKESK. The CDR3 spells CASSRLAAFPYEQYF. The CDR3 bases are TGTGCCAGCAGCCGACTAGCGGCATTTCCTTACGAGCAGTACTTC.

The J gene is TRBJ2-2, the V gene TRBV5-1, with D possibly TRBD1 on 5 matching bases. V lost 0 bases to trimming and J lost 4 bases, with 10 bases between them. Germline V gene sequence: CDR1 SGHRS, CDR2 YFSETQ. The CDR3 sequence is 15 residues long. CDR3 in amino acids: CASSLEGPSTGELFF. In DNA form, the CDR3 reads TGCGCCAGCAGCTTGGAGGGGCCGAGCACCGGGGAGCTGTTTTTT.

The rearrangement uses TRBV12-3 or TRBV12-4 and TRBJ1-1; D remains unclear. The germline V and J ends were trimmed by 4 bases and 2 bases, with 8 bases remaining between them. This CDR3 is built from 13 residues. The CDR3 is CASSSRTNTEAFF. DNA for the CDR3: TGTGCCAGCAGTTCCCGCACTAACACTGAAGCTTTCTTT.

This clone was counted between two and nine times. V and J are TRBV18 and TRBJ1-6; TRBD1 is a possible D gene (6 bases). This CDR3 comprises 15 residues. V lost 4 bases and J 6 bases, leaving 13 bases between the germline ends. Per the germline V gene, CDR1 is KGHSH and CDR2 is LQKENI. For the CDR3, the DNA is TGTGCCAGCTCACGTCAGGGGAGTTTTAATTCACCCCTCCACTTT. This encodes CASSRQGSFNSPLHF.

The rearrangement uses TRBV30 and TRBJ1-1, with D uncertain. Trimming took 1 base from V and 4 from J, leaving 4 bases between them. The length of the CDR3 is 11 residues. Germline lookup yields CDR1 GTSNPN and CDR2 SVGIG (reference sequence). The CDR3, as DNA: TGTGCCTGGAGTGAGAGCACTGAAGCTTTCTTT. Translation gives CAWSESTEAFF.

Only a few counts were recorded for this clone. The rearrangement links TRBV19 to TRBJ1-2; TRBD1 matches 7 bases. This CDR3 contains 18 residues. V shed 3 bases and J 4 bases; nucleotides not matched to a gene: 17. Germline V gives CDR1 LNHDA, CDR2 SQIVND (reference sequence). CDR3 amino acids: CASSIGRGAGGISYGYTF. DNA for the CDR3: TGTGCCAGTAGTATCGGTCGTGGGGCAGGGGGTATCAGCTATGGCTACACCTTC.

The chain is built from TRBV5-1 and TRBJ2-1; 12 positions match TRBD1. The germline V gene encodes CDR1 SGHRS and CDR2 YFSETQ. Trimming cost V 4 bases and J 8 bases; bases outside gene matches: 10. The CDR3 consists of 16 residues. CDR3 bases: TGCGCCAGCAGCCCAGGGGACAGGGGGCCCTTAGATGAGCAGTTCTTC. Translation gives CASSPGDRGPLDEQFF.

The chain joins TRBV10-3 to TRBJ2-7; TRBD1 might be the D (5 bases). The germline V gene has CDR1 ENHRY and CDR2 SYGVKD. The CDR3 sequence is 13 residues long. The V end lost 6 bases, the J end lost 5 bases, and 14 bases lay between the germline ends. The CDR3 is CAISSGIRDEQYF. In nucleotides, the CDR3 is TGTGCCATCAGCTCAGGGATCCGGGACGAGCAGTACTTC.

In DNA form, the CDR3 reads TGTGCCAGCTCAAAAGACAGTTCCTCGCATAATGAAAAACTGTTTTTT. Protein product: CASSKDSSSHNEKLFF. The chain has TRBV18 and TRBJ1-4; perhaps TRBD1 as D (5 bases). Germline V gene sequence: CDR1 KGHSH, CDR2 LQKENI. The CDR3 runs to 16 residues. Between the trimmed V and J ends, which lost 5 bases and 4 bases, there was a span of 17 bases.

Details on this clone: The same CDR3 also results from other DNA sequences found in this sample. CDR3 region: CASSSTGNYGYTF. Here the CDR3 DNA reads TGCGCCAGCAGTTCTACAGGGAACTATGGCTACACCTTC. The chain has TRBV5-1 and TRBJ1-2; weak D call: TRBD1 (6 bases). Trimming pared 5 bases from V and 2 bases from J, leaving 10 bases between. CDR3 length equals 13 residues. Germline-derived CDR1 and CDR2 are SGHRS and YFSETQ.

The rearrangement joins TRBV11-3 to TRBJ2-3; D is possibly TRBD2 (6 bases). Germline lookup yields CDR1 SGHNT and CDR2 YENEEA. V shed 3 bases and J shed 0 bases, with 10 bases lying between them. There are 15 residues in the CDR3. CDR3 residues: CASSFGGGSTDTQYF. The CDR3 coding sequence is TGTGCCAGCAGCTTCGGGGGAGGAAGCACAGATACGCAGTATTTT.